A selection of T cell receptor beta chains follows, all from one sample in a study of blood T cell repertoires in COVID-19. Some clones are missing from TCRdb's copy, which holds only in-frame ones; the method was immunoSEQ multiplex PCR. The sample has around 130,000 clones; 80% to 85% are singletons. The sample consisted of peripheral blood. The receptors were sampled from a man in his 60s with acute or convalescent COVID-19. The CDR3 runs from the conserved cysteine through the conserved F or W. Clone size is given for some rows only: seen once, a few or many times, or a class if the clone is expanded.

>TRBV5-1|NA|14
CASTTGGNTGELFF
>TRBV20-1|NA|12
CSASILGDAAFF
>TRBV4-1|NA|14
CASSQRPGAGELFF
>TRBV18|NA|14
CASSPGGSGDTQYF
>TRBV5-1|NA|15
CASSLAADYYYEQYF
>TRBV5-4|NA|12
CASSFHQTEAFF
>TRBV30|NA|13
CAWSVGGLAGYTF
>TRBV5-6|NA|15
CASSLVVPRVEGYTF
>TRBV7-3|NA|14
CASRLSGSNNEQFF
>TRBV27|once|13
CASSLGTGYGYTF
>TRBV29-1|NA|14
CSVEELAGYNEQFF
>TRBV2|NA|11
CASSPYYEQYF
>TRBV5-1|NA|14
CASSLQEGNSPLHF
>TRBV7-9|few|16
CASSPPDRMNTGELFF
>TRBV6-5|NA|15
CASSYRRASAGELFF
>TRBV19|once|14
CASRGDRTNYGYTF
>TRBV19|NA|17
CASSTTPGQSSYNEQFF
>TRBV6-2/TRBV6-3|once|13
CASSYTGNTEAFF
>TRBV6-4|NA|15
CASRRQGANTDTQYF
>TRBV7-7|NA|16
CASSSSLAGGPGEQYF
>TRBV5-1|NA|15
CASSLVTGGSGELFF
>TRBV20-1|NA|12
CSASGLNQPQHF
>TRBV6-5|NA|15
CASSYSPGQVYEQYF
>TRBV12-5|NA|13
CASGLQLNTEAFF
>TRBV5-1|NA|14
CASSIQGGNTEAFF
>TRBV11-2|NA|14
CASSSPGQVTEAFF
>TRBV5-1|NA|15
CASSGGTSAGETQYF
>TRBV20-1|NA|15
CSASPAGRSHNEQFF
>TRBV4-1|NA|15
CASSPGGGEGRGYTF
>TRBV27|NA|14
CASSAGTGSYEQYF
>TRBV18|NA|11
CASSPQETQYF
>TRBV6-5|NA|13
CASTRRGGGELFF
>TRBV2|once|12
CASSERGYEQYF
>TRBV2|NA|16
CASSGFKGGTNEKLFF
>TRBV5-1|NA|16
CASSLDATGYQETQYF
>TRBV30|NA|14
CAWSVAGAGQPQHF
>TRBV19|NA|13
CASSFQGTDTQYF
>TRBV7-2|few|15
CASSLSRGGNQPQHF
>TRBV10-3|NA|15
CAISLLTSRGDEQFF
>TRBV3-1/TRBV3-2|NA|15
CASGTTGSGNSPLHF
>TRBV24-1|NA|16
CATSDSGLAGNNEQFF
>TRBV7-2|NA|13
CASSRDSNNEQFF
>TRBV6-4|NA|13
CASSDGGNQPQHF
>TRBV4-1|NA|16
CASSQDVRGLPYEQYF
>TRBV6-2/TRBV6-3|NA|15
CASSHSRGFRDEQYF
>TRBV5-8|NA|16
CASSLMRTSGSFEQYF
>TRBV5-5|NA|15
CASSLEGRDNYEQYF
>TRBV5-1|NA|13
CASSWTGAYEQYF
>TRBV19|few|14
CASRGQGVNYGYTF
>TRBV27|few|14
CASSSAGPWVPQHF
>TRBV23-1|NA|21
CASSQDKPKQERTNSNQPQHF
>TRBV5-6|NA|15
CASSHPGSRAREQYF
>TRBV5-4|NA|14
CASSLFGQNTEAFF
>TRBV21-1|NA|14
CASSAGLPNTEAFF
>TRBV19|NA|16
CASSYSAGDSNQPQHF
>TRBV20-1|NA|11
CSARTGDEQYF
>TRBV15|NA|16
CATREKETGVNTEAFF